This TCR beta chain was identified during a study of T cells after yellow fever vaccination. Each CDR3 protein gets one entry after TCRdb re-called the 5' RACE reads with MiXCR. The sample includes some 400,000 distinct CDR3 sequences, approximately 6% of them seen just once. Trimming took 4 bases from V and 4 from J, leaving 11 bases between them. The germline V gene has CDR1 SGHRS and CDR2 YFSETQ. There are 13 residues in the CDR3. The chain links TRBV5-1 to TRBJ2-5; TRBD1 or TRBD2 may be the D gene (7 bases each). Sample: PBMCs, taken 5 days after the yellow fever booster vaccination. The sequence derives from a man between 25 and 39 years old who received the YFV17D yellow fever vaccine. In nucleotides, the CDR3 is TGCGCCAGCAGCAGCGGGACAGCAGAGACCCAGTACTTC. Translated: CASSSGTAETQYF.